This T cell receptor (beta chain) was identified during a study of radiation and T cells in renal cell carcinoma. About this clone: The antigen is unknown.

Using immunoSEQ multiplex PCR, the repertoire was profiled, and TCRdb retains in-frame clones only, with some absent. Counted here are 24,000 or so clones, 45% to 70% occurring once; the ten biggest clones make up less than 25%. Regarding the study as a whole: Dominant CDR3 motifs were more common in irradiated tumors than controls. Intratumoral heterogeneity was not captured in these approximately 1 g regions. In nephrectomy-only tumors, top 100 clonotypes averaged about 45%, versus around 54% irradiated.

V lost 10 bases and J lost 0; bases outside the gene matches: 16. The germline V gene encodes CDR1 ENHRY and CDR2 SYGVKD. The CDR3 extends over 18 amino acids. Described treatment: treatment-naive control, cytoreductive nephrectomy. This sample comprised tumor tissue, obtained from a patient whose treatment was nephrectomy without radiotherapy. This clonotype originated in a human donor with renal cell carcinoma. J is TRBJ2-3 and V is TRBV10-3, with 10 nucleotides matching TRBD2. The CDR3 loop is CATQKIGTSVSSTDTQYF. DNA for the CDR3: TGTGCCACCCAAAAAATCGGGACTAGCGTATCTAGCACAGATACGCAGTATTTT.